These T cell receptor beta chains were read from a single sample in a study of T cell changes during pregnancy in multiple sclerosis. Measured with immunoSEQ multiplex PCR; TCRdb has only the in-frame clones, and not every one. The sample includes more than 65,000 clones, roughly 92% seen only once; the top ten take 0.21%. Here the sequenced sample was CD4+ T cells from peripheral blood mononuclear cells, taken before pregnancy. The receptors derive from a female donor with multiple sclerosis, enrolled in a pregnancy study. Both conserved end residues are part of each CDR3. Fields, in order: J gene, D gene, clone size, V gene, CDR3 DNA, CDR3 protein. A D gene is named only where the DNA matches it firmly. A row's size may be missing; if present it is once, few, many or a size class.

j_call: TRBJ1-1; d_call: -; clone_size: -; v_call: TRBV19; cdr3_nt: TGTGCCAGTAGTATCGGGGGGGAGCTCTTCAAGAACACTGAAGCTTTCTTT; cdr3_aa: CASSIGGELFKNTEAFF
j_call: TRBJ2-3; d_call: TRBD2; clone_size: -; v_call: TRBV2; cdr3_nt: TGTGCCAGCACCATGACTAGCGGGTCTACGGATACGCAGTATTTT; cdr3_aa: CASTMTSGSTDTQYF
j_call: TRBJ2-5; d_call: -; clone_size: -; v_call: TRBV11-2; cdr3_nt: TGTGCCAGCAGCAAACTAGGTAACCGAGAGACCCAGTACTTC; cdr3_aa: CASSKLGNRETQYF
j_call: TRBJ2-6; d_call: -; clone_size: -; v_call: TRBV19; cdr3_nt: TGTGCCAGTAGTATTCCAGGCCTCCACTCTGGGGCCAACGTCCTGACTTTC; cdr3_aa: CASSIPGLHSGANVLTF
j_call: TRBJ2-5; d_call: -; clone_size: -; v_call: TRBV28; cdr3_nt: TGTGCCAGCAGTCAGGGTCAAGAGACCCAGTACTTC; cdr3_aa: CASSQGQETQYF
j_call: TRBJ2-3; d_call: TRBD1; clone_size: -; v_call: TRBV7-8; cdr3_nt: TGTGCCAGCAGCCGCAGGCCGTGGGTGGACAGGGGTACAGATACGCAGTATTTT; cdr3_aa: CASSRRPWVDRGTDTQYF
j_call: TRBJ2-7; d_call: -; clone_size: -; v_call: TRBV6-5; cdr3_nt: TGTGCCAGCACCGCAAGCGGGTCGAGCTCCTACGAGCAGTACTTC; cdr3_aa: CASTASGSSSYEQYF
j_call: TRBJ2-1; d_call: -; clone_size: -; v_call: TRBV7-9; cdr3_nt: TGTGCCAGCAGCTTAAGAGGCGGCGAGCAGTTCTTC; cdr3_aa: CASSLRGGEQFF
j_call: TRBJ1-3; d_call: -; clone_size: -; v_call: TRBV7-8; cdr3_nt: TGTGCCAGCAGCTTGCAGGGCTCTGGAAACACCATATATTTT; cdr3_aa: CASSLQGSGNTIYF
j_call: TRBJ1-1; d_call: -; clone_size: few; v_call: TRBV7-9; cdr3_nt: TGTGCCAGCAGCAGTCGAGCGGGACTTAAAGCTTTCTTT; cdr3_aa: CASSSRAGLKAFF
j_call: TRBJ2-7; d_call: -; clone_size: -; v_call: TRBV30; cdr3_nt: TGTGCCTGGGGCAGGAACCAGGGGTCCTACGAGCAGTACTTC; cdr3_aa: CAWGRNQGSYEQYF
j_call: TRBJ2-7; d_call: TRBD1; clone_size: -; v_call: TRBV28; cdr3_nt: TGTGCCAGCAGTGGTGCCGGGACAGGCTCCTACGAGCAGTACTTC; cdr3_aa: CASSGAGTGSYEQYF
j_call: TRBJ2-2; d_call: -; clone_size: -; v_call: TRBV9; cdr3_nt: TGTGCCAGCAGCGTACAGTGGTCTGCCGGGGAGCTGTTTTTT; cdr3_aa: CASSVQWSAGELFF
j_call: TRBJ2-3; d_call: -; clone_size: once; v_call: TRBV7-2; cdr3_nt: TGTGCCAGCAGCTTTAATCCGGGAAGAGATACGCAGTATTTT; cdr3_aa: CASSFNPGRDTQYF
j_call: TRBJ1-6; d_call: TRBD1; clone_size: -; v_call: TRBV5-1; cdr3_nt: TGCGCCAGCAGCTCCGGACAGGGGTGGTCCTATAATTCACCCCTCCACTTT; cdr3_aa: CASSSGQGWSYNSPLHF
j_call: TRBJ2-7; d_call: -; clone_size: -; v_call: TRBV14; cdr3_nt: TGTGCCAGCAGCCAAGATTCAGGGCGGACGGACGAGTATTGGCAGTACTTC; cdr3_aa: CASSQDSGRTDEYWQYF
j_call: TRBJ2-5; d_call: TRBD1; clone_size: -; v_call: TRBV2; cdr3_nt: TGTGCCAGCAGGAGACTGACAGGGGGCGCAGAGACCCAGTACTTC; cdr3_aa: CASRRLTGGAETQYF
j_call: TRBJ1-4; d_call: -; clone_size: -; v_call: TRBV6-1; cdr3_nt: TGTGCCAGCAGTGAAGGAGTACAGGCCGCAACTAATGAAAAACTGTTTTTT; cdr3_aa: CASSEGVQAATNEKLFF
j_call: TRBJ2-1; d_call: -; clone_size: few; v_call: TRBV9; cdr3_nt: TGTGCCAGCAGCCAGAGGACAGACTCCTACAATGAGCAGTTCTTC; cdr3_aa: CASSQRTDSYNEQFF
j_call: TRBJ1-2; d_call: -; clone_size: -; v_call: TRBV28; cdr3_nt: TGTGCCAGCAGTAGACGGGGGGGGTTTCGGGGCTACACCTTC; cdr3_aa: CASSRRGGFRGYTF
j_call: TRBJ1-5; d_call: -; clone_size: -; v_call: TRBV20-1; cdr3_nt: TGCAGTGTTGGGGGGAATCAGCCCCAGCATTTT; cdr3_aa: CSVGGNQPQHF
j_call: TRBJ1-2; d_call: -; clone_size: -; v_call: TRBV4-2; cdr3_nt: TGTGCCAGCAGCCAAGATACGTCGGGGGGCAGCTATGGCTACACCTTC; cdr3_aa: CASSQDTSGGSYGYTF
j_call: TRBJ1-2; d_call: -; clone_size: -; v_call: TRBV28; cdr3_nt: TGTGCCAGCAGTGGGTTTATTATACAGGCATTGACCTTTAACTATGGCTACACCTTC; cdr3_aa: CASSGFIIQALTFNYGYTF
j_call: TRBJ2-1; d_call: -; clone_size: once; v_call: TRBV10-3; cdr3_nt: TGTGCCATCAGTGAGTCGAGGGGGGGGTGGAATGAGCAGTTCTTC; cdr3_aa: CAISESRGGWNEQFF
j_call: TRBJ1-5; d_call: -; clone_size: few; v_call: TRBV5-8; cdr3_nt: TGTGCCAGCAGCTTGTACAGGGATGGATCGCAGCCCCAGCATTTT; cdr3_aa: CASSLYRDGSQPQHF
j_call: TRBJ1-1; d_call: -; clone_size: -; v_call: TRBV30; cdr3_nt: TGTGCCTGGAGTGTAAGGGGAGCGGGCACTGAAGCTTTCTTT; cdr3_aa: CAWSVRGAGTEAFF
j_call: TRBJ2-5; d_call: TRBD2; clone_size: -; v_call: TRBV5-1; cdr3_nt: TGCGCCAGCAGCGCTAGCGGGAGGACCCAAGAGACCCAGTACTTC; cdr3_aa: CASSASGRTQETQYF
j_call: TRBJ1-5; d_call: -; clone_size: -; v_call: TRBV27; cdr3_nt: TGTGCCAGCAGTTCGAGTGTCAATCAGCCCCAGCATTTT; cdr3_aa: CASSSSVNQPQHF
j_call: TRBJ2-7; d_call: TRBD2; clone_size: -; v_call: TRBV11-2; cdr3_nt: TGTGCCAGCAGCTGGCCCCCCGGGAGGGCTGCCGAGCAGTACTTC; cdr3_aa: CASSWPPGRAAEQYF
j_call: TRBJ2-2; d_call: TRBD2; clone_size: -; v_call: TRBV5-4; cdr3_nt: TGTGCCAGCAGTCCACCTAGCGCGGGAGGCACCGGGGAGCTGTTTTTT; cdr3_aa: CASSPPSAGGTGELFF
j_call: TRBJ2-5; d_call: TRBD2; clone_size: -; v_call: TRBV7-8; cdr3_nt: TGTGCCAGCAGCTTAGTAGCGGGGGACCCGTACTTC; cdr3_aa: CASSLVAGDPYF
j_call: TRBJ2-3; d_call: TRBD2; clone_size: -; v_call: TRBV28; cdr3_nt: TGTGCCAGCAGACCGGGACTAGCATCGGATACGCAGTATTTT; cdr3_aa: CASRPGLASDTQYF
j_call: TRBJ1-6; d_call: -; clone_size: -; v_call: TRBV19; cdr3_nt: TGTGCCAGTAGTATAGGTACAGGTGCGGCTTCACCCCTCCACTTT; cdr3_aa: CASSIGTGAASPLHF
j_call: TRBJ1-2; d_call: TRBD1; clone_size: -; v_call: TRBV5-1; cdr3_nt: TGCGCCAGCAGCTTAGGGACAGGGGGCTATGGCTACACCTTC; cdr3_aa: CASSLGTGGYGYTF
j_call: TRBJ1-1; d_call: -; clone_size: -; v_call: TRBV9; cdr3_nt: TGTGCCAGCAGCGAACAGGAGAACACTGAAGCTTTCTTT; cdr3_aa: CASSEQENTEAFF
j_call: TRBJ1-4; d_call: -; clone_size: -; v_call: TRBV7-7; cdr3_nt: TGTGCCAGCAGCTTAGACCAAACGGGGGAAAAACTGTTTTTT; cdr3_aa: CASSLDQTGEKLFF
j_call: TRBJ1-2; d_call: TRBD1; clone_size: -; v_call: TRBV27; cdr3_nt: TGTGCCAGCAGTTTATTTTCACAGGGGCACGACCTAGGCTATGGCTACACCTTC; cdr3_aa: CASSLFSQGHDLGYGYTF
j_call: TRBJ1-4; d_call: TRBD1; clone_size: once; v_call: TRBV29-1; cdr3_nt: TGCAGCGTTTACCCCGGGACAGGAAATGAAAAACTGTTTTTT; cdr3_aa: CSVYPGTGNEKLFF
j_call: TRBJ2-1; d_call: -; clone_size: -; v_call: TRBV19; cdr3_nt: TGTGCCAGTAGTATAACAGGCCGAAGGAATGAGCAGTTCTTC; cdr3_aa: CASSITGRRNEQFF
j_call: TRBJ1-5; d_call: TRBD1; clone_size: -; v_call: TRBV2; cdr3_nt: TGTGCCAGCAGTCTCCGGGACAGGGCCAATCAGCCCCAGCATTTT; cdr3_aa: CASSLRDRANQPQHF
j_call: TRBJ1-1; d_call: TRBD1; clone_size: once; v_call: TRBV28; cdr3_nt: TGTGCCAGCAGACCTGCAGGGGGTGGCACTGAAGCTTTCTTT; cdr3_aa: CASRPAGGGTEAFF
j_call: TRBJ2-3; d_call: -; clone_size: -; v_call: TRBV7-8; cdr3_nt: TGTGCCAGCAGTCAGGGGGGAGTCACAGATACGCAGTATTTT; cdr3_aa: CASSQGGVTDTQYF
j_call: TRBJ1-2; d_call: -; clone_size: -; v_call: TRBV19; cdr3_nt: TGTGCCAGTAGTGAACAGGTTGCTAACTATGGCTACACCTTC; cdr3_aa: CASSEQVANYGYTF
j_call: TRBJ2-1; d_call: -; clone_size: -; v_call: TRBV29-1; cdr3_nt: TGCAGCGTTGCCCGGACTACCTCCTACAATGAGCAGTTCTTC; cdr3_aa: CSVARTTSYNEQFF
j_call: TRBJ2-1; d_call: TRBD1; clone_size: -; v_call: TRBV6-6; cdr3_nt: TGTGCCAGCACAACCCAGACAGGGCTTGGCGATGAGCAGTTCTTC; cdr3_aa: CASTTQTGLGDEQFF
j_call: TRBJ2-5; d_call: -; clone_size: -; v_call: TRBV28; cdr3_nt: TGTGCCAGCAGTTTTAAGGGGCCCCCAGAGACCCAGTACTTC; cdr3_aa: CASSFKGPPETQYF
j_call: TRBJ1-2; d_call: -; clone_size: -; v_call: TRBV10-3; cdr3_nt: TGTGCCATCGTACCCGACTTCGGGAGCGGCTACACCTTC; cdr3_aa: CAIVPDFGSGYTF
j_call: TRBJ2-3; d_call: -; clone_size: -; v_call: TRBV19; cdr3_nt: TGTGCCAGTACCGATCGAGCAGGGGGCACAGATACGCAGTATTTT; cdr3_aa: CASTDRAGGTDTQYF
j_call: TRBJ1-5; d_call: TRBD1; clone_size: -; v_call: TRBV2; cdr3_nt: TGTGCCAGCAGTGTCGAGAGGACAGGGGTCGGTCAGCCCCAGCATTTT; cdr3_aa: CASSVERTGVGQPQHF